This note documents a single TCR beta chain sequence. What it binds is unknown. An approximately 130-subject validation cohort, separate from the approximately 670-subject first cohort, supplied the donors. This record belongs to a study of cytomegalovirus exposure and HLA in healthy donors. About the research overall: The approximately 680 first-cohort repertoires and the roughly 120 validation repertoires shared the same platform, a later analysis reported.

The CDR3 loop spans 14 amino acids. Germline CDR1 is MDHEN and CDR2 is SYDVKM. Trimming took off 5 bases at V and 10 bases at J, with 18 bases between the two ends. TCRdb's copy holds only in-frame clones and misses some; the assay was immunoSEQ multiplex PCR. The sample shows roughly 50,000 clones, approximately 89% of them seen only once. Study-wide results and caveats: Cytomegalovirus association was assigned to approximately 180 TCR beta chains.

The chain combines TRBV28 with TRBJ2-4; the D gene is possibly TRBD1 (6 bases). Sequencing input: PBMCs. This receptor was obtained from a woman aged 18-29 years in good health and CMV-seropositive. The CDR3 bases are TGTGCCAGCAGTCCCCGGGACAAGCAAGAGATTCAGTACTTC. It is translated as CASSPRDKQEIQYF.